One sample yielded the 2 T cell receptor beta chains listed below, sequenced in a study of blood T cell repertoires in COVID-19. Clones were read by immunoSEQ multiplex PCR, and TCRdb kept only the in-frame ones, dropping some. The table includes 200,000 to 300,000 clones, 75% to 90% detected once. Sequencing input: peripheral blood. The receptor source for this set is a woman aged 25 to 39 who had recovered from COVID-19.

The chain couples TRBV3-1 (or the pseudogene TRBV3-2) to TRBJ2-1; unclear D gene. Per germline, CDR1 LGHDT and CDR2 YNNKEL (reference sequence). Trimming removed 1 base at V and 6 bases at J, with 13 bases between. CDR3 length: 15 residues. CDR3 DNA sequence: TGTGCCAGCAGCCAAGGAGGCGCGGCAGTCAATGAGCAGTTCTTC. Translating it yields CASSQGGAAVNEQFF.

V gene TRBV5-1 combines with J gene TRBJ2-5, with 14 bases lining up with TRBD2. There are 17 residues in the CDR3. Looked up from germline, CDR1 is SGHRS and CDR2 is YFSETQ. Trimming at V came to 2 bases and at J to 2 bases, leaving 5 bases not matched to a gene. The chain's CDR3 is CASSLGLAGGLQETQYF. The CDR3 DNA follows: TGCGCCAGCAGCTTAGGACTAGCGGGGGGTCTACAAGAGACCCAGTACTTC.